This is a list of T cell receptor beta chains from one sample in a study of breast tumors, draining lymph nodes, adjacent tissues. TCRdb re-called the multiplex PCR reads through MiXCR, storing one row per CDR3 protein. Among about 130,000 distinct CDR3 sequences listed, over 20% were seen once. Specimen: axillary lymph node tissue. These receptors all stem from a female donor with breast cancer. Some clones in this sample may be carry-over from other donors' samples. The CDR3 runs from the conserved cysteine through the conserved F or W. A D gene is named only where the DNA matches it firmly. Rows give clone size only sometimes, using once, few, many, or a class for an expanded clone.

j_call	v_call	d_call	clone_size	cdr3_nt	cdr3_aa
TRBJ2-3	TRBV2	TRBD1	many	TGTGCCAGCAGTCCAGACAGGGCGGGCACAGATACGCAGTATTTT	CASSPDRAGTDTQYF
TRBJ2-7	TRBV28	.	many	TGTGCCAGCAGTTTATTCGGGGTTCACTACGAGCAGTACTTC	CASSLFGVHYEQYF
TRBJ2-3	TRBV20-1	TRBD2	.	TGCAGTGCTCCTACTAGCGGGGGTTTCACAGATACGCAGTATTTT	CSAPTSGGFTDTQYF
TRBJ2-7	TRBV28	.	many	TGTGCCAGCAGCCTTGGTTCCCACAGGGACCTAAACTACGAGCAGTACTTC	CASSLGSHRDLNYEQYF
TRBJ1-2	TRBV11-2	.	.	TGTGCCAGCAGCTTACCGTTTAAAGTGATACGGCGGGGCACCTTC	CASSLPFKVIRRGTF
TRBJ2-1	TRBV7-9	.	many	TGTGCCAGCAGCCACCTCTACAATGAGCAGTTCTTC	CASSHLYNEQFF
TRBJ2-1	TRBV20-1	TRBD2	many	TGCAGTGCTCGCCTACTAGCGGGAGGCTTCAATGAGCAGTTCTTC	CSARLLAGGFNEQFF
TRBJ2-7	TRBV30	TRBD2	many	TGTGCCTGGAGTGTTAGATATAGCGGGAGCTCCTACGAGCAGTACTTC	CAWSVRYSGSSYEQYF
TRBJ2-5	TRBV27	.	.	TGTGCCAGCAGTTTACGGGGGGCTAGGCAGACCCAGTACTTC	CASSLRGARQTQYF
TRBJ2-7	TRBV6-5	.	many	TGTGCCAGCAGCAATGGACAACCCTACGAGCAGTACTTC	CASSNGQPYEQYF
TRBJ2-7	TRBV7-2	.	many	TGTGCCAGCAGCCCCTTTCGGGGGATGCTCTACGAGCAGTACTTC	CASSPFRGMLYEQYF
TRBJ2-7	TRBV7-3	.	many	TGTGCCAGCAGCCCAAACGCGGGATCCTACGAGCAGTACTTC	CASSPNAGSYEQYF
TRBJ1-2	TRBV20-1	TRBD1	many	TGCAGGCCTCTAAGTGGGACAGGATTCCCTTTGGGTGGCTACACCTTC	CRPLSGTGFPLGGYTF
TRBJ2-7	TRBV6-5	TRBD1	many	TGTGCCAGCAGTGGGGGGACAGGGCACGAGCAGTACTTC	CASSGGTGHEQYF
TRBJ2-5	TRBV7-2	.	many	TGTGCCAGCGATACTCCCGAGGAGGACCAAGAGACCCAGTACTTC	CASDTPEEDQETQYF
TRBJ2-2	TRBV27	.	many	TGTGCCAGCAGTTTCCGGTCGGTTGGGAGCACCGGGGAGCTGTTTTTT	CASSFRSVGSTGELFF
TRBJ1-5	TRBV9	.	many	TGTGCCAGCAGCCTAACCGGGGACAGCAATCAGCCCCAGCATTTT	CASSLTGDSNQPQHF
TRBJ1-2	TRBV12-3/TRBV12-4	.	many	TGTGCCAGCAGTTTCGGATACTATGGCTACACCTTC	CASSFGYYGYTF
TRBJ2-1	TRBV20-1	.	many	TGCAGTGCTAGAGATGCAGGGGCACCCTTCAATGAGCAGTTCTTC	CSARDAGAPFNEQFF
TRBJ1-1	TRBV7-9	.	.	TGTGCCAGCAGCTGGGGGGCTGATGAAGCTTTCTTT	CASSWGADEAFF
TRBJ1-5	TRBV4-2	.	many	TGTGCCAGCAGCCAAGGACAGGGCAATCAGCCCCAGCATTTT	CASSQGQGNQPQHF
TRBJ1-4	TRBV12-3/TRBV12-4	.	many	TGTGCCAGCAGTTTAAGGCAGGGAGGTGAAAAACTGTTTTTT	CASSLRQGGEKLFF
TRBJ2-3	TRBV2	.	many	TGTGCCAGCAGTGAAGCGCTTTTCGATACGCAGTATTTT	CASSEALFDTQYF
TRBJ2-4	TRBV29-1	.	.	TGCAGCGTTGAAGATCGAACGAAGCAAGCCAAAAACATTCAGTACTTC	CSVEDRTKQAKNIQYF